This T cell receptor (beta chain) came from a study of T cells in Graves' hyperthyroidism and ophthalmopathy. Whole-study findings and limits: A median around 5.9 months before onset, the model predicted ophthalmopathy. Blood shared most expanded thyroid clonotypes above 0.001.

The study defined stable Graves' hyperthyroidism as no ophthalmopathy progression within 18 months. A patient was excluded if there was uncontrolled infection, other autoimmune disease, pregnancy or lactation. Authors of the study amplified TCR beta CDR3 regions from RNA transcripts. When the TCR CDR3 underwent first-round RT-PCR, the HTBI primer set was used. MiXCR, applied by TCRdb to the multiplex PCR reads, yields one record per CDR3 protein. The sample shows hundreds of thousands of distinct CDR3 sequences, 15% to 20% of them seen only once. The CDR3 covers 15 residues. With 5 bases clipped from V and 5 bases from J, the junction kept 7 bases outside the gene matches. This clonotype is a singleton in its sample. What it recognizes is unknown.

The receptor comes from a woman younger than 45 with Graves' hyperthyroidism. The sample was blood. The genes are TRBV12-3 or TRBV12-4 and TRBJ2-7; TRBD1 aligns across 12 bases. CDR3 residues: CASSPKGTGGDEQYF. The CDR3 DNA is TGTGCCAGCAGTCCTAAAGGGACAGGGGGCGACGAGCAGTACTTC.